Detailed here is one T cell receptor (beta chain). Ages ranged from roughly 18 to 100 years, with residence in 20 to 30 US areas. Membership in each cohort depended on participant-reported clinical history. The CDR3 sequence is 20 residues long. The junction had 14 bases not matched to a gene; V was cut back by 1 base and J by 0 bases. Germline values: CDR1 LGHNT, CDR2 FRNRAP. Original processing notes: Amplification with reference gene primers provided the estimates of nucleated cell counts. Only in-frame clones appear in the TCRdb table, and some are missing; sequencing was by immunoSEQ multiplex PCR. D and trimming come from the DNA, and the V and J calls and clone size come from that table. The sample carries 260,000 or so clones, over 80% recorded once. This entry comes from a study of blood T cell repertoires in COVID-19. The overall study: Collection of acute and convalescent COVID-19 samples took place in the United States, Italy and Spain.

The source material was PBMCs or T cells enriched from blood (not recorded which). The chain couples TRBV12-5 to TRBJ2-4; 8 nucleotides align to TRBD1. This clonotype was sampled from a woman aged 25-40 years with acute COVID-19. CDR3 region: CASGLASTGVRGIAKNIQYF. CDR3 nucleotide sequence: TGTGCTAGTGGTTTGGCCTCGACAGGGGTTAGGGGCATAGCCAAAAACATTCAGTACTTC. Full variable domain (missing parts from reference TRBV12-5 and TRBJ2-4): DARVTQTPRHKVTEMGQEVTMRCQPILGHNTVFWYRQTMMQGLELLAYFRNRAPLDDSGMPKDRFSAEMPDATLATLKIQPSEPRDSAVYFCASGLASTGVRGIAKNIQYFGAGTRLSVL.